Sequencing of this TCR beta chain was carried out in a study of CD8+ T cells in alopecia areata. Overall study results and limits: The study found TCR sharing across patients less clear than in mice, possibly for HLA reasons. Normal scalp showed lower clonality than lesional scalp, especially alopecia totalis/universalis.

Researchers took lesional scalp punch biopsies and peripheral blood from people who were alopecia areata patients. Sequencing relied on a cDNA template that was reverse transcribed from extracted RNA. Data came from immunoSEQ multiplex PCR; TCRdb stores just in-frame clones and leaves some out. The sample holds hundreds of thousands of clones, approximately 52% seen once. Comment on this clone: Its antigen is unidentified.

Germline V lookup: CDR1 GTSNPN, CDR2 SVGIG (reference sequence). This CDR3 is built from 13 residues. V lost 2 bases and J 8 bases, leaving 15 bases between the germline ends. The sequence was collected from a human donor with alopecia areata. The chain couples TRBV30 to TRBJ1-2, with TRBD1 as a possible D gene (5 bases). The sequencing here drew on CD4+ T cells sorted from blood, taken at week 0. Written as DNA, the CDR3 is TGTGCCTGGAGTAAGGGGAAAGAAGGGGGCTACACCTTC. Translation gives CAWSKGKEGGYTF.